The next 18 T cell receptor beta chains were all read from a single sample in a study of shared clonotypes between healthy human individuals. TCRdb's copy holds only in-frame clones and misses some; the assay was immunoSEQ multiplex PCR. The table has about 2.3 million clones, roughly 90% seen once. The sequencing sample was made of naive CD4+ T cells from PBMCs. Noted subset: CD45RA+ positively selected. The receptor set was obtained from a man younger than 35 in good health. Some clones in this sample may be carry-over from other donors' samples.

This rearrangement joins TRBV6-1 to TRBJ1-2; 7 positions match TRBD1. Germline CDR1 and CDR2: MNHNS and SASEGT. V trimming: 4 bases; J trimming: 7 bases; junction bases outside the gene matches: 9. The CDR3 covers 14 residues. In nucleotides, the CDR3 is TGTGCCAGCAGTGGGACAGGACTCGGGGGTGGCTACACCTTC. Protein product: CASSGTGLGGGYTF.

On this clone: Other nucleotide sequences from this sample produce the same CDR3. The chain links TRBV15 to TRBJ2-5; D may be TRBD1 (6 bases). This CDR3 spans 15 amino acids. Looked up from germline, CDR1 is LNHNV and CDR2 is YYDKDF (reference sequence). V shed 1 base and J shed 2 bases, with 11 bases lying between them. For the CDR3, the DNA is TGTGCCACCAGCAGAGCCGGGACAACACAAGAGACCCAGTACTTC. Translated: CATSRAGTTQETQYF.

The CDR3 DNA sequence: TGTGCCAGCAGCTTGCCCTCGGGGGGGTACAATGAGCAGTTCTTC. This codes for CASSLPSGGYNEQFF. This sequence joins TRBV7-6 and TRBJ2-1, with TRBD2 matching over 8 bases. Germline CDR1 is SGHVS and CDR2 is FNYEAQ. V was clipped by 3 bases and J by 4 bases; unmatched bases: 5. The CDR3 extends over 15 amino acids.

The V call is TRBV14, the J call TRBJ2-7, with 7 bases fitting TRBD1. Germline assignment: CDR1 SGHDN and CDR2 FVKESK. Unmatched junction bases numbered 10, after V lost 2 bases and J lost 0 bases. The CDR3 totals 17 residues. The CDR3 spells CASSQLSGTVTSYEQYF. CDR3 nucleotide sequence: TGTGCCAGCAGCCAACTCTCCGGGACAGTAACCTCCTACGAGCAGTACTTC.

This clone came up once. The V and J genes are TRBV19 and TRBJ2-3; 9 bases align to TRBD2. V shed 5 bases and J 3 bases; nucleotides not matched to a gene: 9. The CDR3 runs 16 residues. CDR1 is LNHDA and CDR2 is SQIVND in the germline V gene (reference sequence). The CDR3 coding sequence is TGTGCCAGTAGTCGAGAGGTAGCGGGAGTGACAGATACGCAGTATTTT. It encodes CASSREVAGVTDTQYF.

J is TRBJ2-3 and V is TRBV29-1, with 8 bases identical to TRBD2. CDR3 length: 12 amino acids. Looked up from germline, CDR1 is SQVTM and CDR2 is ANQGSEA. J lost 4 bases, V lost 7 bases, and 4 bases had no gene match. Here the CDR3 reads CSGAAGADTQYF. The CDR3 DNA reads TGCAGCGGTGCAGCGGGAGCAGATACGCAGTATTTT.

The chain combines TRBV7-3 with TRBJ2-2, with a possible D match to TRBD1 (6 bases). The CDR3 length is 15 residues. Germline V gives CDR1 SGHTA, CDR2 FQGTGA. V was cut by 4 bases and J by 1 base, with 10 bases left in between. Here the CDR3 reads CASSSRQENTGELFF. DNA for the CDR3: TGTGCCAGCAGCTCCCGACAGGAGAACACCGGGGAGCTGTTTTTT.

This clone is a singleton in its sample. V and J are TRBV5-8 and TRBJ2-3, with TRBD2 matching 7 bases. The V gene end was trimmed by 3 bases and the J gene end by 0 bases; junction bases not matched to a gene: 7. CDR3 size: 16 residues. Germline-derived CDR1 and CDR2 are SGHTS and YDEGEE. CDR3 sequence: CASSWGDYRSTDTQYF. CDR3 nucleotide sequence: TGTGCCAGCAGCTGGGGGGACTACCGAAGCACAGATACGCAGTATTTT.

V is TRBV28 and J is TRBJ2-2, with a tentative D call TRBD1 (5 bases). The germline gives CDR1 MDHEN, CDR2 SYDVKM. This CDR3 spans 15 amino acids. Trimming removed 8 bases at V and 2 bases at J, with 15 bases between. The CDR3 DNA reads as TGTGCCAGCCTCAAAGTAGGGGTAAACACCGGGGAGCTGTTTTTT. Translating gives CASLKVGVNTGELFF.

The rearrangement links TRBV27 to TRBJ2-3; D is possibly TRBD2 (6 bases). The CDR3 length is 17 residues. The V end was cut by 6 bases, the J end by 3 bases, with 22 bases between. Germline lookup yields CDR1 MNHEY and CDR2 SMNVEV (reference sequence). CDR3 DNA sequence: TGTGCCAGCAGGCCGTTCAGTCGCGGACTACCAACAGATACGCAGTATTTT. Translation: CASRPFSRGLPTDTQYF.

This clone has a single count. This sample also contains other DNA sequences that code for the same CDR3. The V gene is TRBV5-1, the J gene TRBJ1-2; D not resolved. Looked up from germline, CDR1 is SGHRS and CDR2 is YFSETQ. CDR3 length: 12 residues. Trimming removed 4 bases from V and 8 bases from J, with 12 bases in between. The CDR3 is CASSPTGGGYTF. Here the CDR3 DNA reads TGCGCCAGCAGCCCGACGGGAGGAGGCTACACCTTC.

The rearrangement uses TRBV30 and TRBJ1-1; no definite D call. Trimming took 3 bases from V and 3 from J, leaving 8 bases between them. CDR1 is GTSNPN, CDR2 SVGIG, per germline (reference sequence). The CDR3 spans 12 residues. The CDR3 loop reads CAWSPVDTEAFF. The CDR3 DNA sequence: TGTGCCTGGAGCCCCGTGGACACTGAAGCTTTCTTT. Full variable domain (rest looked up from reference TRBV30 and TRBJ1-1): SQTIHQWPATLVQPVGSPLSLECTVEGTSNPNLYWYRQAAGRGLQLLFYSVGIGQISSEVPQNLSASRPQDRQFILSSKKLLLSDSGFYLCAWSPVDTEAFFGQGTRLTVV.

V is TRBV6-1 and J is TRBJ2-1; 7 bases align to TRBD2. Unmatched junction bases numbered 12, after V lost 8 bases and J lost 8 bases. Germline V gene sequence: CDR1 MNHNS, CDR2 SASEGT. The CDR3 loop spans 14 amino acids. This CDR3 reads CASLAATFRDEQFF. CDR3 nucleotide sequence: TGTGCCAGCCTAGCGGCCACTTTCCGGGATGAGCAGTTCTTC.

This clone was counted once. The chain combines TRBV28 with TRBJ2-1; weak D call: TRBD1 (6 bases). From germline, CDR1 is MDHEN and CDR2 SYDVKM. This CDR3 has 13 residues. The V and J ends lost 9 bases and 2 bases respectively, with 11 bases between them. CDR3 loop: CASWTAPYNEQFF. Written as DNA, the CDR3 is TGTGCCAGTTGGACAGCTCCCTACAATGAGCAGTTCTTC. Filled out from reference TRBV28 and TRBJ2-1, the complete variable domain reads DVKVTQSSRYLVKRTGEKVFLECVQDMDHENMFWYRQDPGLGLRLIYFSYDVKMKEKGDIPEGYSVSREKKERFSLILESASTNQTSMYLCASWTAPYNEQFFGPGTRLTVL.

This chain connects TRBV6-5 to TRBJ2-7, with 13 nucleotides matching TRBD2. Looked up from germline, CDR1 is MNHEY and CDR2 is SVGAGI. This CDR3 region has 15 residues. V was clipped by 5 bases and J by 3 bases; unmatched bases: 4. The CDR3 DNA reads as TGTGCCAGCAGTCTCGGACTAGCGGGAGTCTACGAGCAGTACTTC. As protein: CASSLGLAGVYEQYF.

To note about this clone: The sample contains more than one DNA sequence encoding this CDR3. V gene TRBV5-1 combines with J gene TRBJ2-7; no reliable D call. Germline V gives CDR1 SGHRS, CDR2 YFSETQ. Trimming stripped 4 bases from V and 5 bases from J, with 13 bases between. This CDR3 comprises 13 residues. The CDR3 region has the DNA TGCGCCAGCAGCCTCCCGGGTGGGGACGAGCAGTACTTC. It translates to CASSLPGGDEQYF.

This chain connects TRBV7-3 to TRBJ2-6, with 7 bases identical to TRBD1. The CDR3 runs to 15 residues. CDR1 and CDR2 from the germline V gene are SGHTA and FQGTGA. V gave up 2 bases and J gave up 6 bases; unmatched junction bases: 4. The CDR3 sequence is CASSLWQGEANVLTF. CDR3 DNA: TGTGCCAGCAGCTTATGGCAGGGGGAGGCCAACGTCCTGACTTTC.

Only a few counts were recorded for this clone. In nucleotides, the CDR3 is TGTGCCAGCAACCCCAGGGGTGGTAGCACTGAAGCTTTCTTT. As protein: CASNPRGGSTEAFF. V usage is TRBV2 and J usage is TRBJ1-1; D is perhaps TRBD1 (6 bases). Looked up from germline, CDR1 is SNHLY and CDR2 is FYNNEI. The CDR3 covers 14 residues. Trimming pared 7 bases from V and 4 bases from J, leaving 16 bases between.